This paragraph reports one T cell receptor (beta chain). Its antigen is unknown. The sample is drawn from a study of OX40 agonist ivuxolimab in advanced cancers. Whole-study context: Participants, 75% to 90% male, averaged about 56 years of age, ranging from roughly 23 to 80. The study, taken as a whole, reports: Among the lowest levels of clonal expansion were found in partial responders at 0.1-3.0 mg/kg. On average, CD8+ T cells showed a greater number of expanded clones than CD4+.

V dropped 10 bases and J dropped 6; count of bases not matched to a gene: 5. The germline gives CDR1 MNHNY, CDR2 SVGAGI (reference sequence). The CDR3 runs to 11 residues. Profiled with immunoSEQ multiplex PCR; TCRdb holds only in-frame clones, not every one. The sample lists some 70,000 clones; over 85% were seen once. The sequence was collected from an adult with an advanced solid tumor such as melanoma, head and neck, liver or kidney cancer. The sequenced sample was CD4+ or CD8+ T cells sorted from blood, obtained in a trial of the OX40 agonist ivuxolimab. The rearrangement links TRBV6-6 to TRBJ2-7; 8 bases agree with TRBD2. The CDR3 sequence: CAISAGGEQYF. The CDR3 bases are TGTGCCATTTCGGCGGGGGGCGAGCAGTACTTC.